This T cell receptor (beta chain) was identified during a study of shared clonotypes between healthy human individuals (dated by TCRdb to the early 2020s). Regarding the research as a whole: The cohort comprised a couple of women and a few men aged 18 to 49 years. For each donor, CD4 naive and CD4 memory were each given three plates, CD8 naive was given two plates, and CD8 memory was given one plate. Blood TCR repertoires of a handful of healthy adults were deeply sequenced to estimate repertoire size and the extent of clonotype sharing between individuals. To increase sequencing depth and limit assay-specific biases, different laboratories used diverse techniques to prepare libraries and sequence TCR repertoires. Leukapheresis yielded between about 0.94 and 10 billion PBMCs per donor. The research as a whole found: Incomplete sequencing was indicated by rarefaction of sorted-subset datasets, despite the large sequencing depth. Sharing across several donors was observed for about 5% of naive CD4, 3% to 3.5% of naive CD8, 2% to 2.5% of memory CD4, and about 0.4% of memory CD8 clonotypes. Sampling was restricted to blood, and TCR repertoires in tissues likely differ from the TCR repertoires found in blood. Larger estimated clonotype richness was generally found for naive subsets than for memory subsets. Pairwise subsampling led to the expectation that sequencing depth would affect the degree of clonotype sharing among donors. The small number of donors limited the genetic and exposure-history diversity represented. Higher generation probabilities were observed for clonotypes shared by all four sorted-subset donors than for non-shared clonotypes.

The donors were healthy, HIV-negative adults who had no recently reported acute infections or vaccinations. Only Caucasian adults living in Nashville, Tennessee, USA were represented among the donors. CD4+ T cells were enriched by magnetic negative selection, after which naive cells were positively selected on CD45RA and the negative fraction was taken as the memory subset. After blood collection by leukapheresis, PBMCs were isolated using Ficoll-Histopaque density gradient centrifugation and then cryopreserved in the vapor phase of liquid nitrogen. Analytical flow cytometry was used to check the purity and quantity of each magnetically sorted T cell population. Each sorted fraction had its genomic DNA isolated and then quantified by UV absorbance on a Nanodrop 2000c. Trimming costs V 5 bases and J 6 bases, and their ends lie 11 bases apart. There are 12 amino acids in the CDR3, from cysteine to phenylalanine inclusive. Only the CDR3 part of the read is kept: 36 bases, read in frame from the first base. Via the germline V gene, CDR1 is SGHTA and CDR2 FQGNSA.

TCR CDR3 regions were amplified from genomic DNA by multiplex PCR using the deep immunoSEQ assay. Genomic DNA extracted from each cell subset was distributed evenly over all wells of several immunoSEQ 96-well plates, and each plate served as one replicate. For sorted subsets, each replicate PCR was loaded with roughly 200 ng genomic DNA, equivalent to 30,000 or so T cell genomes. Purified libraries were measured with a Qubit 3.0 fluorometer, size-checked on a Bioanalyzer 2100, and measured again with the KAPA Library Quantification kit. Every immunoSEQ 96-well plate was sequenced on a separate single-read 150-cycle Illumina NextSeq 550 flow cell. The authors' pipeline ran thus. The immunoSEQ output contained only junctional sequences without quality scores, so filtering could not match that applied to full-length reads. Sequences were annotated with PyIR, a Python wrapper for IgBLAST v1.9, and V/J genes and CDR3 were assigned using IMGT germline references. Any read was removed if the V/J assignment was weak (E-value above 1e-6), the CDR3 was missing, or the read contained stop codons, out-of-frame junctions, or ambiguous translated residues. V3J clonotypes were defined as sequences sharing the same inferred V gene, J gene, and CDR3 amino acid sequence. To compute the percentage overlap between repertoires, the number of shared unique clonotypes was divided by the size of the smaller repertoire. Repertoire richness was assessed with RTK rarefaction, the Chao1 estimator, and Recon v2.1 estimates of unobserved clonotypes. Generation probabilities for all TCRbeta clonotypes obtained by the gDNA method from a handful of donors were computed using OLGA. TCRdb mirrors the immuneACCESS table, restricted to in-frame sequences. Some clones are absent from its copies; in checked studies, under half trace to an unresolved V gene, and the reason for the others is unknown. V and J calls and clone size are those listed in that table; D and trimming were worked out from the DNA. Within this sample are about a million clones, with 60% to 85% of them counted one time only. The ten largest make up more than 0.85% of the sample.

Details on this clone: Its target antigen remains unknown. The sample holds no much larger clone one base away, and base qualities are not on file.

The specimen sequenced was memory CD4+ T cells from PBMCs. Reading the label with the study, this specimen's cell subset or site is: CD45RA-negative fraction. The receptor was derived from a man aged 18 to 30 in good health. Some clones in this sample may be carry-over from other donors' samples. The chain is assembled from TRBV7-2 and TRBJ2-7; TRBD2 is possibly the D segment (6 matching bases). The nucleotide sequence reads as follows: TGTGCCAGCAGCCCGGGAGCGGCCGAGCAGTACTTC. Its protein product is CASSPGAAEQYF.